A selection of T cell receptor beta chains follows, all from one sample in a study of siplizumab effects on memory and regulatory T cells. Assay used: immunoSEQ multiplex PCR; TCRdb lists only in-frame clones, some missing. Among tens of thousands of clones listed, 96% were seen once. The material sequenced was naive CD8+ T cells sorted from blood. The receptor source for this set is a human donor in good health. The CDR3 runs from the conserved cysteine through the conserved F or W. Fields, in order: clone size, D gene, J gene, V gene, CDR3 DNA, CDR3 protein. D genes are given only for firm matches. Clone size is given for some rows only: seen once, a few or many times, or a class if the clone is expanded.

size: NA
D: NA
J: TRBJ2-2
V: TRBV9
DNA: TGTGCCAGCAGCGTCGGGGACGGAAACGGGGAGCTGTTTTTT
CDR3: CASSVGDGNGELFF

size: NA
D: NA
J: TRBJ2-7
V: TRBV11-2
DNA: TGTGCCAGCACGACCGGGACGGCTCACCACGAGCAGTACTTC
CDR3: CASTTGTAHHEQYF

size: NA
D: NA
J: TRBJ2-7
V: TRBV6-1
DNA: TGTGCCAGCAGTGAATGGGGTAGCGGCTCCTACGAGCAGTACTTC
CDR3: CASSEWGSGSYEQYF

size: NA
D: NA
J: TRBJ2-2
V: TRBV7-6
DNA: TGTGCCAGCAACCAGGAATCGAACACCGGGGAGCTGTTTTTT
CDR3: CASNQESNTGELFF

size: NA
D: TRBD1
J: TRBJ2-7
V: TRBV27
DNA: TGTGCCAGCAGCCTCACAGGGGGCTACGAGCAGTACTTC
CDR3: CASSLTGGYEQYF

size: NA
D: NA
J: TRBJ2-1
V: TRBV6-5
DNA: TGTGCCAGCAGTTACTCGAATCAGAGAGAGCAGTTCTTC
CDR3: CASSYSNQREQFF

size: NA
D: NA
J: TRBJ2-2
V: TRBV19
DNA: TGTGCCAGTAGTCCCCAAGGGGAGCTGTTTTTT
CDR3: CASSPQGELFF

size: NA
D: TRBD1
J: TRBJ1-2
V: TRBV6-5
DNA: TGTGCCAGCAGTTACACCGGGACAGGGGGAAGCTACACCTTC
CDR3: CASSYTGTGGSYTF

size: NA
D: TRBD1
J: TRBJ1-2
V: TRBV5-4
DNA: TGTGCCAGCAGCCTCCTTGGCGCAGGGGGAGATGGCTACACCTTC
CDR3: CASSLLGAGGDGYTF

size: NA
D: NA
J: TRBJ1-1
V: TRBV30
DNA: TGTGCCTGGAGTGAGGATGACAGTATGAACACTGAAGCTTTCTTT
CDR3: CAWSEDDSMNTEAFF

size: NA
D: NA
J: TRBJ1-2
V: TRBV27
DNA: TGTGCCAGCAGTTTCAACTATGGCTACACCTTC
CDR3: CASSFNYGYTF

size: NA
D: NA
J: TRBJ2-7
V: TRBV25-1
DNA: TGTGCCAGCAGTGTAGGGGGGATTTACGAGCAGTACTTC
CDR3: CASSVGGIYEQYF

size: NA
D: TRBD2
J: TRBJ2-1
V: TRBV30
DNA: TGTGCCTGGACCCTGGGGGGGGATGAGCAGTTCTTC
CDR3: CAWTLGGDEQFF

size: NA
D: TRBD1
J: TRBJ2-7
V: TRBV28
DNA: TGTGCCAGCATCCCAGAGACCGGGACAGGGACCTACGAGCAGTACTTC
CDR3: CASIPETGTGTYEQYF

size: NA
D: NA
J: TRBJ2-7
V: TRBV7-3
DNA: TGTGCCAGCAGCCTCGACGGAACCTACGAGCAGTACTTC
CDR3: CASSLDGTYEQYF

size: NA
D: NA
J: TRBJ2-5
V: TRBV9
DNA: TGTGCCAGCAGCGGGGCTTGGGGAGAGACCCAGTACTTC
CDR3: CASSGAWGETQYF

size: NA
D: NA
J: TRBJ1-2
V: TRBV9
DNA: TGTGCCAGCAGCGATGACAACGTCTATGGCTACACCTTC
CDR3: CASSDDNVYGYTF

size: once
D: TRBD1
J: TRBJ2-5
V: TRBV9
DNA: TGTGCCAGCAGCACCATAGGGGGCGGTCAAGAGACCCAGTACTTC
CDR3: CASSTIGGGQETQYF

size: NA
D: TRBD2
J: TRBJ2-2
V: TRBV11-2
DNA: TGTGCCAGCAGCTTAAATTCAGGGACTAGCGACACCGGGGAGCTGTTTTTT
CDR3: CASSLNSGTSDTGELFF

size: NA
D: NA
J: TRBJ2-7
V: TRBV19
DNA: TGTGCCAGTACCAAGGCCCTCGGCTACGAGCAGTACTTC
CDR3: CASTKALGYEQYF

size: NA
D: TRBD2
J: TRBJ2-1
V: TRBV4-3
DNA: TGCGCCAGCAGCCAAGATGGACCGGGGGGAGACAATGAGCAGTTCTTC
CDR3: CASSQDGPGGDNEQFF

size: NA
D: NA
J: TRBJ2-5
V: TRBV19
DNA: TGTGCCAGTAGTATGGTGCCGGGGGAGGAGACCCAGTACTTC
CDR3: CASSMVPGEETQYF

size: NA
D: NA
J: TRBJ2-7
V: TRBV4-2
DNA: TGTGCCAGCAGCCAACCCGGACGCCTCGCCGACGAGCAGTACTTC
CDR3: CASSQPGRLADEQYF

size: NA
D: NA
J: TRBJ2-2
V: TRBV11-2
DNA: TGTGCCAGCAGCTTATACTACGGCACCGGGGAGCTGTTTTTT
CDR3: CASSLYYGTGELFF

size: NA
D: NA
J: TRBJ2-7
V: TRBV7-9
DNA: TGTGCCAGCAGCTTAGTTGAAGGGTGGTACGAGCAGTACTTC
CDR3: CASSLVEGWYEQYF

size: NA
D: TRBD1
J: TRBJ1-1
V: TRBV5-1
DNA: TGCGCCATCTCCGGGGACAGCATGAACACTGAAGCTTTCTTT
CDR3: CAISGDSMNTEAFF

size: NA
D: TRBD2
J: TRBJ2-5
V: TRBV4-1
DNA: TGCGCCAGCAGCCAAGTTGGCGGGGGACAAGAGACCCAGTACTTC
CDR3: CASSQVGGGQETQYF

size: NA
D: NA
J: TRBJ2-2
V: TRBV5-1
DNA: TGCGCCAGCAGCTTGCGGGACGGGGAGCTGTTTTTT
CDR3: CASSLRDGELFF

size: NA
D: NA
J: TRBJ1-1
V: TRBV5-8
DNA: TGTGCCAGCAGCTCCCTCGGGTGGATGAACACTGAAGCTTTCTTT
CDR3: CASSSLGWMNTEAFF

size: NA
D: NA
J: TRBJ2-2
V: TRBV9
DNA: TGTGCCAGCAGCGTAGGGGACTCAACCGGGGAGCTGTTTTTT
CDR3: CASSVGDSTGELFF

size: NA
D: TRBD2
J: TRBJ2-5
V: TRBV14
DNA: TGTGCCAGCAGCGCAGAGATACTAGCGGGGGGGGAGACCCAGTACTTC
CDR3: CASSAEILAGGETQYF

size: NA
D: TRBD2
J: TRBJ2-3
V: TRBV27
DNA: TGTGCCAGCAGCCCTAGCGGGGGGGCCGGGTCCACAGATACGCAGTATTTT
CDR3: CASSPSGGAGSTDTQYF

size: NA
D: NA
J: TRBJ1-2
V: TRBV7-3
DNA: TGTGCCAGCAGCTTAACAGGAGGTGACTATGGCTACACCTTC
CDR3: CASSLTGGDYGYTF

size: NA
D: NA
J: TRBJ2-5
V: TRBV9
DNA: TGTGCCAGCAGCGGTCGGACCACCCAAGAGACCCAGTACTTC
CDR3: CASSGRTTQETQYF

size: NA
D: NA
J: TRBJ2-3
V: TRBV5-4
DNA: TGTGCCAGCAGCCCCCCAGCAGATACGCAGTATTTT
CDR3: CASSPPADTQYF

size: NA
D: NA
J: TRBJ2-7
V: TRBV19
DNA: TGTGCCAGCTCGAATGGGGACGGCTCCTACGAGCAGTACTTC
CDR3: CASSNGDGSYEQYF

size: NA
D: TRBD1
J: TRBJ2-5
V: TRBV5-1
DNA: TGCGCCAGCAGCATCCAAAGACAGGGGGTCGAGACCCAGTACTTC
CDR3: CASSIQRQGVETQYF

size: NA
D: NA
J: TRBJ1-1
V: TRBV19
DNA: TGTGCCAGTAGTATAATCGGCTTAGGCACTGAAGCTTTCTTT
CDR3: CASSIIGLGTEAFF

size: NA
D: NA
J: TRBJ1-1
V: TRBV6-6
DNA: TGTGCCAGCAGTTACTCGTCAGTGATCGAAGCTTTCTTT
CDR3: CASSYSSVIEAFF

size: NA
D: NA
J: TRBJ1-1
V: TRBV29-1
DNA: TGCAGCGTTGAATATACTCGAGGGAACACTGAAGCTTTCTTT
CDR3: CSVEYTRGNTEAFF

size: once
D: NA
J: TRBJ2-7
V: TRBV7-9
DNA: TGTGCCAGCAGCCAGACCCGGGAAGCCTACGAGCAGTACTTC
CDR3: CASSQTREAYEQYF

size: once
D: TRBD2
J: TRBJ2-1
V: TRBV6-6
DNA: TGTGCCAGCAGTTCGCCTGTAGCGGGGGAGCAGTTGGAGCAGTTCTTC
CDR3: CASSSPVAGEQLEQFF

size: NA
D: NA
J: TRBJ2-3
V: TRBV19
DNA: TGTGCCAGTAGTTGGACAGACGATCCTAGCACAGATACGCAGTATTTT
CDR3: CASSWTDDPSTDTQYF

size: once
D: NA
J: TRBJ1-1
V: TRBV7-9
DNA: TGTGCCAGCAGCTTAAGTCCCGGAGCCACTGAAGCTTTCTTT
CDR3: CASSLSPGATEAFF

size: NA
D: NA
J: TRBJ1-2
V: TRBV6-5
DNA: TGTGCCAGCAGTTACGGGCAGGGCGGCTATGGCTACACCTTC
CDR3: CASSYGQGGYGYTF